Shown below are 17 T cell receptor beta chains from a single sample sequenced in a study of T cell responses to AZD1222 COVID-19 vaccine. Sequencing was performed with immunoSEQ multiplex PCR; in TCRdb, only in-frame clones are kept and a portion is missing. The table includes 150,000 to 200,000 clones, approximately 86% detected once. The sequencing here drew on peripheral blood, taken on day 0 of AZD1222 vaccination. The receptors were gathered from an adult in good health.

This clone came up once. The chain uses TRBV21-1 and TRBJ2-5; TRBD2, as called in the table, went unchecked against the DNA. TRBV21-1 constitutes a pseudogene. The CDR3 covers 19 residues. CDR3 in amino acids: CASSPQWTSGRAYGETQYF. The CDR3, as DNA: TGTGCCAGCAGCCCCCAGTGGACTAGCGGGAGGGCCTATGGAGAGACCCAGTACTTC.

The rearrangement joins TRBV3-1 (or the pseudogene TRBV3-2) to TRBJ1-4; 8 bases match TRBD1. V gave up 4 bases and J gave up 13 bases; unmatched junction bases: 14. This CDR3 has 15 amino acids. Germline CDR1 LGHDT, CDR2 YNNKEL (reference sequence). In DNA, the CDR3 is TGTGCCAGCAGCCTCGCCGACAGGGGAGGGTTCGGACTGTTTTTT. Protein: CASSLADRGGFGLFF.

The V and J genes are TRBV5-6 and TRBJ2-7; 9 bases are a match to TRBD2. The ends lost 3 bases at V and 0 bases at J; junction bases unmatched: 7. This CDR3 is built from 16 residues. Germline V CDR1 and CDR2: SGHDT, YYEEEE. CDR3 DNA: TGTGCCAGCAGCTGGGCTAGCGGGGTGTACTCCTACGAGCAGTACTTC. Encoded protein: CASSWASGVYSYEQYF. The variable domain in full, completed from reference TRBV5-6 and TRBJ2-7, reads DAGVTQSPTHLIKTRGQQVTLRCSPKSGHDTVSWYQQALGQGPQFIFQYYEEEERQRGNFPDRFSGHQFPNYSSELNVNALLLGDSALYLCASSWASGVYSYEQYFGPGTRLTVT.

The rearrangement links TRBV2 to TRBJ2-7; D is possibly TRBD1 (6 bases). This CDR3 has 14 residues. Trimming removed 7 bases at V and 3 bases at J, with 16 bases between. Germline V CDR1 and CDR2: SNHLY, FYNNEI. CDR3 region: CASTVQGRGYEQYF. CDR3 nucleotides: TGTGCCAGCACAGTCCAGGGCAGGGGCTACGAGCAGTACTTC.

This clone was observed at least ten times. The rearrangement uses TRBV12-5 and TRBJ1-2; possible D gene TRBD1, 6 bases. From germline, CDR1 is LGHNT and CDR2 FRNRAP. The ends were cut back, 4 bases at V and 8 bases at J, with 14 bases in the middle. The CDR3 is made up of 13 amino acids. CDR3 in DNA: TGTGCTAGTGGTTGGGGAGGGGGTTCGGGCTACACCTTC. It codes for CASGWGGGSGYTF.

The rearrangement joins TRBV5-8 to TRBJ2-3; D uncertain. CDR1 SGHTS and CDR2 YDEGEE come from the germline V gene. V shed 0 bases and J shed 0 bases, with 2 bases lying between them. This CDR3 spans 13 amino acids. CDR3 amino acids: CASSLVSTDTQYF. The CDR3 DNA follows: TGTGCCAGCAGCTTGGTCAGCACAGATACGCAGTATTTT.

The rearrangement uses TRBV21-1 and TRBJ2-3; TRBD1, as called in the table, went unchecked against the DNA. TRBV21-1 is assigned pseudogene status. The CDR3 totals 14 residues. The CDR3 DNA follows: TGTGCCAGCATAGAGACAGGGCTTTCAGATACGCAGTATTTT. It codes for CASIETGLSDTQYF.

V gene TRBV18 combines with J gene TRBJ1-5; 8 bases are a match to TRBD1. V lost 3 bases to trimming and J lost 2 bases; unmatched junction nucleotides: 9. The CDR3 is 17 amino acids. Germline assignment: CDR1 KGHSH and CDR2 LQKENI. DNA for the CDR3: TGTGCCAGCTCACCGGACAGGGTTCTAATAGGCAATCAGCCCCAGCATTTT. The encoded protein is CASSPDRVLIGNQPQHF.

This chain uses TRBV4-2 with TRBJ2-5, with D perhaps TRBD1 (6 bases). V was trimmed by 0 bases and J by 3 bases, leaving 11 bases between them. This CDR3 spans 15 amino acids. Per the germline V gene, CDR1 is LGHNA and CDR2 is YNFKEQ. CDR3 in amino acids: CASSQDGQPEETQYF. DNA of the CDR3: TGTGCCAGCAGCCAAGACGGACAGCCCGAAGAGACCCAGTACTTC.

The chain combines TRBV30 with TRBJ2-2; the D gene is possibly TRBD1 (5 bases). CDR1 and CDR2 from the germline V gene are GTSNPN and SVGIG (reference sequence). V was clipped by 3 bases and J by 4 bases, with 9 bases between them. This CDR3 has 13 amino acids. The CDR3 region has the DNA TGTGCCTGGAGACTTCAGGGCACCGGGGAGCTGTTTTTT. It yields the protein CAWRLQGTGELFF.

The chain combines TRBV7-2 with TRBJ1-3; TRBD1 matches 7 bases. V trimming: 5 bases; J trimming: 0 bases; junction bases outside the gene matches: 4. This CDR3 comprises 15 residues. Germline V CDR1 and CDR2: SGHTA, FQGNSA. The CDR3 bases are TGTGCCAGCAGCCTAGGGACAGTCTCTGGAAACACCATATATTTT. Translating gives CASSLGTVSGNTIYF.

V gene TRBV4-1 combines with J gene TRBJ1-1; D remains unclear. Trimming took off 0 bases at V and 4 bases at J, with 12 bases between the two ends. The CDR3 runs 15 residues. Looked up from germline, CDR1 is MGHRA and CDR2 is YSYEKL. CDR3 coding DNA: TGCGCCAGCAGCCAAGAACTCACCCTGGGCACTGAAGCTTTCTTT. This translates into CASSQELTLGTEAFF.

The genes are TRBV3-1 (or the pseudogene TRBV3-2) and TRBJ2-3, with D perhaps matching TRBD2 (7 bases). This CDR3 comprises 16 residues. Germline V gives CDR1 LGHDT, CDR2 YNNKEL (reference sequence). V was pared by 5 bases and J by 5 bases, with 20 bases between. DNA of the CDR3: TGTGCCAGCAGCTTAAGGGGGGCGGGAGCTATAGATACGCAGTATTTT. The encoded protein is CASSLRGAGAIDTQYF.

The chain uses TRBV2 and TRBJ1-6; D remains ambiguous. V was pared by 5 bases and J by 7 bases, with 12 bases between. Germline V CDR1 and CDR2: SNHLY, FYNNEI. This CDR3 has 14 residues. The CDR3 DNA sequence: TGTGCCAGCAGTCAACAGCAAGGAAATTCACCCCTCCACTTT. Its protein is CASSQQQGNSPLHF. Filled out from reference TRBV2 and TRBJ1-6, the complete variable domain reads EPEVTQTPSHQVTQMGQEVILRCVPISNHLYFYWYRQILGQKVEFLVSFYNNEISEKSEIFDDQFSVERPDGSNFTLKIRSTKLEDSAMYFCASSQQQGNSPLHFGNGTRLTVT.

The chain uses TRBV2 and TRBJ2-1; D ambiguous. This CDR3 has 14 residues. Trimming shortened V by 6 bases and J by 0 bases, and 9 bases separated the two germline ends. Germline loops: CDR1 SNHLY, CDR2 FYNNEI. CDR3 sequence reads: CASRILSSYNEQFF. DNA for the CDR3: TGTGCCAGCAGGATACTGAGCTCCTACAATGAGCAGTTCTTC. The whole variable domain, filled in from reference TRBV2 and TRBJ2-1, reads EPEVTQTPSHQVTQMGQEVILRCVPISNHLYFYWYRQILGQKVEFLVSFYNNEISEKSEIFDDQFSVERPDGSNFTLKIRSTKLEDSAMYFCASRILSSYNEQFFGPGTRLTVL.

The chain employs TRBV5-1 and TRBJ1-4, with 7 bases matching TRBD1. V lost 4 bases to trimming and J lost 3 bases; unmatched junction nucleotides: 3. The CDR3 has 14 residues. Germline V gene data show CDR1 as SGHRS and CDR2 as YFSETQ. The CDR3 nucleotides are TGCGCCAGCAGCGCGGGACAGCCTAATGAAAAACTGTTTTTT. Translated: CASSAGQPNEKLFF.

This clone came up once. The CDR3 loop reads CASSPLGEQYF. The DNA for the CDR3 is TGTGCCAGCAGCCCGCTGGGGGAGCAGTACTTC. The chain uses TRBV7-9 and TRBJ2-7; D ambiguous. The V end was cut by 5 bases, the J end by 7 bases, with 9 bases between. In germline, CDR1 is SEHNR, CDR2 FQNEAQ (reference sequence). CDR3 length equals 11 residues.